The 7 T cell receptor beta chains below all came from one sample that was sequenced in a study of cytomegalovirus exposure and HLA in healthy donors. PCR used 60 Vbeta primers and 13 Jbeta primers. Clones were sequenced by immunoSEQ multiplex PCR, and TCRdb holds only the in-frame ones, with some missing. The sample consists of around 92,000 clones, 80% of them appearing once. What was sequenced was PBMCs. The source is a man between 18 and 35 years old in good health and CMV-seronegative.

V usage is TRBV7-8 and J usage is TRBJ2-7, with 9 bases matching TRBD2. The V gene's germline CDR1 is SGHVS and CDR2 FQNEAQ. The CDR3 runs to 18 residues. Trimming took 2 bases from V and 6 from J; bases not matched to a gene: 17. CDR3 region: CASSLMVRGGLFFIEQYF. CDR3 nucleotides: TGTGCCAGCAGCTTAATGGTGCGGGGGGGCCTCTTTTTCATCGAGCAGTACTTC.

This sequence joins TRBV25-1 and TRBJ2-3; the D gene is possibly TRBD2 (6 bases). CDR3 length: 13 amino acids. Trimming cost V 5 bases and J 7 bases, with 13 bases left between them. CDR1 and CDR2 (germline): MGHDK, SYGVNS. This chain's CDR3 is CASSWDRGNTQYF. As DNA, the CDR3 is TGTGCCAGCAGTTGGGACCGGGGGAATACGCAGTATTTT.

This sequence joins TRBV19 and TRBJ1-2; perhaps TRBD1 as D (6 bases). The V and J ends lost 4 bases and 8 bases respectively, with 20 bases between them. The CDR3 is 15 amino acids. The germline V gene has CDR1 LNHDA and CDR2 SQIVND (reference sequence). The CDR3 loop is CASSTGGQLSRGYTF. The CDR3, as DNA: TGTGCCAGTAGTACTGGGGGACAACTTTCTCGGGGCTACACCTTC.

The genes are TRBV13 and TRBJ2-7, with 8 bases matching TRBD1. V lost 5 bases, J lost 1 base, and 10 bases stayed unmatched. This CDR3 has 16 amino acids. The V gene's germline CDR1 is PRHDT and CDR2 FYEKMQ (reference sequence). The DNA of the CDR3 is TGTGCCAGCAGCGTATCAGGGGGCGCGGGGTCCTACGAGCAGTACTTC. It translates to CASSVSGGAGSYEQYF.

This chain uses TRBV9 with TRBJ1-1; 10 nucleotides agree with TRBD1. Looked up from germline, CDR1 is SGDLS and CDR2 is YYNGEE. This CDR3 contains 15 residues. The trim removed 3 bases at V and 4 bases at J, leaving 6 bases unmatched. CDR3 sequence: CASSAGTGEGTEAFF. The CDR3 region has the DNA TGTGCCAGCAGCGCGGGGACAGGGGAGGGCACTGAAGCTTTCTTT.

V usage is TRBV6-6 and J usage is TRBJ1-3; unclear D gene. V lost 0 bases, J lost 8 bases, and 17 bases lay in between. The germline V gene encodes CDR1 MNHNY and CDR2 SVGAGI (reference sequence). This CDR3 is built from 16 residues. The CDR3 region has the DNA TGTGCCAGCAGTTACTCGACGGCGGGGTACGGAGACACCATATATTTT. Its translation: CASSYSTAGYGDTIYF.

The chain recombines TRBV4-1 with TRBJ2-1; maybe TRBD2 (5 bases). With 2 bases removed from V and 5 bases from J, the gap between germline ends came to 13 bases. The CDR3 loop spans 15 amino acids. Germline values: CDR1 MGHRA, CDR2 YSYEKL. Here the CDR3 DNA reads TGCGCCAGCAGCCAATCCGTGAGACTAAACAATGAGCAGTTCTTC. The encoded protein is CASSQSVRLNNEQFF.